This T cell receptor (beta chain) was recovered during a study of blood T cell repertoires in COVID-19 (dated by TCRdb to 2018 to 2021). About the study as a whole: Collaborator samples came from the United States, Italy and Spain and covered acute and convalescent phases of COVID-19. The material from the prospective study consisted of cDNA or gDNA derived from T cells, B-cell-depleted T cells, or PBMCs. Where HLA class I and class II types were available, the types were taken from metadata supplied by the sample provider, not from assay-based typing. Samples came from the ongoing ImmuneRACE study (first 160 participants) plus 1,254 subjects from 6 global collaborators. Deeply sampled blood TCRbeta repertoires from subjects exposed to, actively infected with, or recovered from COVID-19 were included in the dataset. The repertoires were made available in a free public database intended to serve as a resource for research on the immune response to SARS-CoV-2. Nearly every sample came with metadata listing a de-identified subject ID, COVID-19 status, age in years and sex.

To note about this clone: This receptor's antigen is unknown. No quality values exist for individual bases; no much larger clone is one base distant.

What the research found in general, with its limitations: The amount of clinical and demographic metadata varied by source and participant and was provided uncurated.

TCRbeta CDR3 regions were amplified from genomic DNA by means of the immunoSEQ Assay, a bias-controlled multiplex PCR. In the original analysis: The number of nucleated cells in each sample was estimated from the amplification of reference gene primers within the assay. To quantify the absolute abundance of each unique TCRbeta CDR3 rearrangement, sequence reads were collapsed and filtered. For each sample, productive Simpson clonality was calculated by taking the square root of Simpson's diversity index across productive rearrangements. TCRdb re-hosts the immuneACCESS table, in-frame sequences only. Its copies lack some clones; in the studies checked, an unresolved V gene accounts for under half of them, and the cause for the rest is not known. V and J calls and clone size are given by that table; D and trimming were obtained from the DNA. The sample includes 200,000 to 300,000 clones, with roughly 90% observed a single time. Approximately 2% of the sample comes from the top ten.

The collaborating institutions used their own protocols to collect whole blood in K2EDTA tubes. For TCRbeta analysis, collaborators shipped samples as frozen whole blood, isolated PBMCs, or DNA extracted from either of those sample types. The CDR3 numbers 15 residues from cysteine through phenylalanine. Only the CDR3 DNA is retained, 45 bases long and in frame from the first base. Germline trimming: 5 bases from V, 2 bases from J; junction bases outside gene matches: 6. Via the germline V gene (reference sequence), CDR1 is SSHAT and CDR2 FNYEAQ. Material for sequencing was peripheral blood. The clonotype originates from a man aged 25-40 years with active or convalescent COVID-19. The chain is made from TRBV7-7 and TRBJ2-5; TRBD2 matches 9 bases in the middle. The nucleotides are TGTGCCAGCAGCGCGGGGGGGACCGCGCAAGAGACCCAGTACTTC. Translated, it reads CASSAGGTAQETQYF.